The 22 T cell receptor beta chains below all came from one sample that was sequenced in a study of T cell responses to AZD1222 COVID-19 vaccine. Sequencing was performed with immunoSEQ multiplex PCR; in TCRdb, only in-frame clones are kept and a portion is missing. The sample yields about 53,000 clones, approximately 84% seen once. Sequenced material: peripheral blood, taken on day 0 of AZD1222 vaccination. The receptors were sampled from an adult in good health.

The chain employs TRBV21-1 and TRBJ1-4; the table calls TRBD1, which could not be checked here. TRBV21-1 is termed a pseudogene. This CDR3 has 19 amino acids. The CDR3 DNA reads as TGTGCCAGCAGCAAAGACGGGGCCAACAGGGATGCAACTAATGAAAAACTGTTTTTT. This gives the protein CASSKDGANRDATNEKLFF.

The chain joins TRBV12-3 or TRBV12-4 to TRBJ1-5, with D uncertain. V was trimmed by 3 bases and J by 6 bases, leaving 9 bases between them. This CDR3 has 13 amino acids. The CDR3 here is CASSLSGLQPQHF. Here the CDR3 DNA reads TGTGCCAGCAGTTTGAGTGGTCTTCAGCCCCAGCATTTT.

The chain joins TRBV6-5 to TRBJ1-1; the D gene is possibly TRBD1 (5 bases). CDR1 is MNHEY and CDR2 is SVGAGI in the germline V gene. With 6 bases removed from V and 1 base from J, the gap between germline ends came to 9 bases. The CDR3 totals 13 residues. Written as DNA, the CDR3 is TGTGCCAGCAGGGGGCGGGGGAACACTGAAGCTTTCTTT. Translating it yields CASRGRGNTEAFF.

V is TRBV18 and J is TRBJ2-5; tentatively, D is TRBD1 (5 bases). Germline V gene lookup returns CDR1 KGHSH and CDR2 LQKENI. The CDR3 is 15 amino acids. V was shortened by 3 bases and J by 5 bases, with 16 bases between the two germline ends. In DNA, the CDR3 is TGTGCCAGCTCACCTAGGACAAATACGTGGGAGACCCAGTACTTC. It yields the protein CASSPRTNTWETQYF.

This clone was seen a single time. V usage is TRBV4-3 and J usage is TRBJ1-4; D is perhaps TRBD1 (5 bases). CDR1 and CDR2 from the germline V gene are LGHNA and YSLEER. The CDR3 runs 13 residues. The V end lost 0 bases, the J end lost 7 bases, and 6 bases lay between the germline ends. The CDR3 loop reads CASSQDTGEKLFF. CDR3 nucleotides: TGCGCCAGCAGCCAAGATACAGGTGAAAAACTGTTTTTT.

J is TRBJ1-3 and V is TRBV3-1 (or the pseudogene TRBV3-2); no clear D. V shed 4 bases and J shed 4 bases, with 14 bases lying between them. The CDR3 is 15 amino acids. Germline V gives CDR1 LGHDT, CDR2 YNNKEL (reference sequence). The CDR3 DNA sequence: TGTGCCAGCAGCCCTTACGCTGGCACCGGAAACACCATATATTTT. Translating it yields CASSPYAGTGNTIYF.

This chain connects TRBV4-2 to TRBJ1-2, with 8 bases fitting TRBD1. Trimming removed 2 bases from V and 5 bases from J; junction bases left unmatched: 7. Germline V gene sequence: CDR1 LGHNA, CDR2 YNFKEQ. CDR3 length equals 15 residues. CDR3 loop: CASSQRQGNNYGYTF. CDR3 DNA sequence: TGTGCCAGCAGCCAAAGACAGGGGAATAATTATGGCTACACCTTC.

The chain uses TRBV30 and TRBJ2-5; 10 nucleotides match TRBD2. This CDR3 is 15 amino acids long. CDR1 and CDR2 (germline): GTSNPN, SVGIG (reference sequence). V shed 2 bases, J shed 1 base, and the junction held 4 bases outside the gene matches. CDR3 in DNA: TGTGCCTGGAGTCTAGCGGGAGTATTCCAAGAGACCCAGTACTTC. It codes for CAWSLAGVFQETQYF.

The V and J genes are TRBV6-2 or TRBV6-3 and TRBJ2-1; 10 nucleotides agree with TRBD2. This CDR3 spans 19 amino acids. Germline V gene lookup returns CDR1 MNHEY and CDR2 SVGEGT. V lost 0 bases and J lost 4; bases outside the gene matches: 12. This CDR3 reads CASSYSSSGSYSLYNEQFF. The CDR3, as DNA: TGTGCCAGCAGTTACTCCTCTAGCGGGAGTTATAGTCTGTACAATGAGCAGTTCTTC.

This sequence joins TRBV27 and TRBJ1-2; a possible D gene is TRBD1 (6 bases). From germline, CDR1 is MNHEY and CDR2 SMNVEV (reference sequence). Trimming took 4 bases from V and 8 from J, leaving 20 bases between them. The CDR3 has 15 amino acids. In DNA form, the CDR3 reads TGTGCCAGCAGTTCATTGACAGGCCCTCTATCGGGCTACACCTTC. Protein sequence: CASSSLTGPLSGYTF.

The chain joins TRBV19 to TRBJ2-5; TRBD2 matches 9 bases. The germline V gene encodes CDR1 LNHDA and CDR2 SQIVND (reference sequence). V dropped 2 bases and J dropped 4; count of bases not matched to a gene: 5. CDR3 length: 15 amino acids. CDR3 sequence: CASSIKTSGLETQYF. The DNA for the CDR3 is TGTGCCAGTAGTATAAAGACTAGCGGCTTAGAGACCCAGTACTTC.

The chain is built from TRBV4-1 and TRBJ2-7, with TRBD2 matching 13 bases. With V trimmed by 2 bases and J by 12 bases, 13 bases remained unmatched. Looked up from germline, CDR1 is MGHRA and CDR2 is YSYEKL. The CDR3 has 16 residues. The CDR3: CASSQRGAGLAGDRYF. The CDR3 coding sequence is TGCGCCAGCAGCCAACGAGGGGCCGGACTAGCGGGAGATCGGTACTTC.

V and J are TRBV4-2 and TRBJ2-3; tentatively, D is TRBD1 (5 bases). Trimming pared 1 base from V and 0 bases from J, leaving 14 bases between. This CDR3 comprises 17 residues. CDR1 is LGHNA, CDR2 YNFKEQ, per germline. DNA for the CDR3: TGTGCCAGCAGCCAAGGGGCTCGGACACTTAGCACAGATACGCAGTATTTT. Translating it yields CASSQGARTLSTDTQYF.

This chain uses TRBV9 with TRBJ2-2; TRBD2 might be the D (5 bases). Germline lookup yields CDR1 SGDLS and CDR2 YYNGEE. The CDR3 contains 20 residues. Trimming shortened V by 3 bases and J by 2 bases, and 26 bases separated the two germline ends. The DNA for the CDR3 is TGTGCCAGCAGCGGCGATTTCGGACTCACTCACATTACAAACACCGGGGAGCTGTTTTTT. This encodes CASSGDFGLTHITNTGELFF.

The genes are TRBV5-1 and TRBJ2-5; D perhaps matches TRBD2 (5 bases). V shed 6 bases and J shed 2 bases, with 17 bases lying between them. CDR1 and CDR2 from the germline V gene are SGHRS and YFSETQ. The CDR3 is 15 residues long. CDR3 bases: TGCGCCAGCACCCCGTCAGAGGGCCGTCAAGAGACCCAGTACTTC. This encodes CASTPSEGRQETQYF.

The rearrangement links TRBV19 to TRBJ1-5; 9 bases fit TRBD1. The CDR3 loop spans 14 amino acids. V dropped 7 bases and J dropped 5; count of bases not matched to a gene: 6. The germline V gene encodes CDR1 LNHDA and CDR2 SQIVND (reference sequence). CDR3 in amino acids: CASKQDRGDQPQHF. In DNA form, the CDR3 reads TGTGCCAGTAAACAGGACAGGGGAGATCAGCCCCAGCATTTT.

J is TRBJ1-1 and V is TRBV5-1; D remains unclear. V lost 2 bases, J lost 5 bases, and 19 bases lay in between. The CDR3 has 16 amino acids. Germline-derived CDR1 and CDR2 are SGHRS and YFSETQ. The CDR3 region is CASSFRLGQKFTEAFF. The CDR3 DNA is TGCGCCAGCAGCTTCCGGTTAGGCCAAAAATTTACTGAAGCTTTCTTT.

The gene calls are TRBV5-1 and TRBJ1-5; TRBD1 agrees at 8 bases. The length of the CDR3 is 16 residues. J was trimmed by 3 bases and V by 0 bases; bases with no gene match: 5. Looked up from germline, CDR1 is SGHRS and CDR2 is YFSETQ. CDR3 sequence reads: CASSLEGTGDNQPQHF. In nucleotides, the CDR3 is TGCGCCAGCAGCTTGGAAGGGACAGGAGACAATCAGCCCCAGCATTTT. The full variable domain, in which reference TRBV5-1 and TRBJ1-5 provide the parts outside the CDR3, is KAGVTQTPRYLIKTRGQQVTLSCSPISGHRSVSWYQQTPGQGLQFLFEYFSETQRNKGNFPGRFSGRQFSNSRSEMNVSTLELGDSALYLCASSLEGTGDNQPQHFGDGTRLSIL.

This chain uses TRBV14 with TRBJ2-2; TRBD2 matches at 7 bases. V dropped 4 bases and J dropped 4; count of bases not matched to a gene: 6. CDR1 and CDR2 (germline): SGHDN, FVKESK. This CDR3 contains 15 residues. CDR3 coding DNA: TGTGCCAGCAGCCCGACCGGGAGGATCACCGGGGAGCTGTTTTTT. Its translation is CASSPTGRITGELFF.

The chain recombines TRBV3-1 (or the pseudogene TRBV3-2) with TRBJ1-1, with D unclear. Germline lookup yields CDR1 LGHDT and CDR2 YNNKEL (reference sequence). The CDR3 runs to 15 residues. With 0 bases removed from V and 2 bases from J, the gap between germline ends came to 10 bases. CDR3: CASSQDGRLNTEAFF. DNA for the CDR3: TGTGCCAGCAGCCAAGACGGCCGGCTAAACACTGAAGCTTTCTTT.

The chain couples TRBV27 to TRBJ2-1; TRBD2 matches at 11 bases. The germline gives CDR1 MNHEY, CDR2 SMNVEV (reference sequence). Losses at the gene ends were 1 base for V and 8 bases for J; bases not matched to a gene: 10. The CDR3 totals 17 residues. The CDR3 nucleotides read TGTGCCAGCAGTTTATTACCACTAGCGGGAGTGTCGGATGAGCAGTTCTTC. This encodes CASSLLPLAGVSDEQFF.

The chain combines TRBV7-8 with TRBJ2-5; TRBD1 might be the D (7 bases). Germline lookup yields CDR1 SGHVS and CDR2 FQNEAQ. Trimming took off 0 bases at V and 1 base at J, with 12 bases between the two ends. The CDR3 is made up of 16 amino acids. In nucleotides, the CDR3 is TGTGCCAGCAGCTTAGCGGATCAGGGGGGCCAAGAGACCCAGTACTTC. Translating gives CASSLADQGGQETQYF.